A selection of T cell receptor beta chains follows, all from one sample in a study of preoperative IRX-2 immunotherapy in early breast cancer. Profiled with immunoSEQ multiplex PCR; TCRdb holds only in-frame clones, not every one. The data show 40,000 or so clones, about 95% seen once. The specimen comprised tumor tissue, sampled after IRX-2 immunotherapy. All receptors derive from a human donor with breast cancer. Both conserved end residues are part of each CDR3. The D gene is left open where the match is weak. Size is stated for part of the rows, as once, few or many counts, or as a class when the clone is expanded.

J gene,V gene,clone size,D gene,CDR3 length,CDR3 DNA,CDR3 protein
TRBJ2-7,TRBV28,-,-,15,TGTGCCAGCAGTTGGTCGGGGGCAGGTGAATACGAGCAGTACTTC,CASSWSGAGEYEQYF
TRBJ2-1,TRBV19,-,-,15,TGTGCCAGTCACCAAGGGACTCAATCCTACAATGAGCAGTTCTTC,CASHQGTQSYNEQFF
TRBJ2-1,TRBV4-1,-,TRBD1,16,TGCGCCAGCAGCCCACGTCCGGGACAGGGGAACAATGAGCAGTTCTTC,CASSPRPGQGNNEQFF
TRBJ1-5,TRBV20-1,-,-,11,TGCAGTGCTAGTCGAGGCCAGCCCCAGCATTTT,CSASRGQPQHF
TRBJ2-7,TRBV7-2,-,TRBD1,14,TGTGCCAGCAGCCGGGACAGGGGGAACTACGAGCAGTACTTC,CASSRDRGNYEQYF
TRBJ1-4,TRBV30,-,-,13,TGTGCCTGGAGTGTCCTTCAGGGACATTCGAGAGTTTTT,CAWSVLQGHSRVF
TRBJ2-7,TRBV5-8,once,-,14,TGTGCCAGCAGCTTGGTAGGGCCAGGCTACGAGCAGTACTTC,CASSLVGPGYEQYF
TRBJ2-1,TRBV4-2,-,-,16,TGTGCCAGCAGCCCGGTTCCAGGGGGGGGGATCGTTGGGCAGTTCTTC,CASSPVPGGGIVGQFF
TRBJ2-5,TRBV13,-,TRBD1,16,TGTGCCAGCAGCTTAGGAGGACAGGGGGCGGGTGAGACCCAGTACTTC,CASSLGGQGAGETQYF
TRBJ1-1,TRBV6-1,-,-,14,TGTGCCAGCAGACCGGGACACGAGAACACTGAAGCTTTCTTT,CASRPGHENTEAFF
TRBJ1-6,TRBV6-4,-,-,13,TGTGCCAGCAGCCTGGACGGGGCTTCACCCCTCCACTTT,CASSLDGASPLHF
TRBJ2-3,TRBV28,-,TRBD2,16,TGTGCCAGCAGTTCCCTAATACTGGCGGGAGTAGATACGCAGTATTTT,CASSSLILAGVDTQYF
TRBJ1-2,TRBV10-3,-,-,12,TGTGCCATTACAGGGATGAACTATGGCTACACCTTC,CAITGMNYGYTF
TRBJ2-6,TRBV4-3,-,-,16,TGCGCCAGCAGTCGGAGCGCGGTCTCTGGGGCCAACGTCCTGACTTTC,CASSRSAVSGANVLTF
TRBJ1-1,TRBV29-1,-,-,12,TGCAGCGTTGAAGCGGCGAACACTGAAGCTTTCTTT,CSVEAANTEAFF
TRBJ2-1,TRBV5-4,-,TRBD2,16,TGTGCCAGCAGCTTGGGACTAGCGGGAGCCGGAAATGAGCAGTTCTTC,CASSLGLAGAGNEQFF
TRBJ2-2,TRBV5-4,-,TRBD2,16,TGTGCCAGCAGCTTGCCCCTAGCGGGAGGGGTCGGGGAGCTGTTTTTT,CASSLPLAGGVGELFF
TRBJ1-3,TRBV5-1,-,-,16,TGCGCCAGCAGCTTGGAGGTCGGCTACTCTGGAAACACCATATATTTT,CASSLEVGYSGNTIYF
TRBJ2-1,TRBV7-2,-,-,16,TGTGCCAGCAGCCTGGGCTTGGTAAGGGGGGACAATGAGCAGTTCTTC,CASSLGLVRGDNEQFF
TRBJ1-4,TRBV11-2,-,TRBD1,15,TGTGCCAGCAGCTCCGGGGACAGGACAAATGAAAAACTGTTTTTT,CASSSGDRTNEKLFF
TRBJ2-3,TRBV28,-,TRBD2,18,TGTGCCAGCAGCACTGGACTAGCGGGACCCGATAGCACAGATACGCAGTATTTT,CASSTGLAGPDSTDTQYF
TRBJ2-1,TRBV4-3,-,TRBD2,17,TGCGCCAGCAGCCGAATACTAGCGGGAACTATTTACAATGAGCAGTTCTTC,CASSRILAGTIYNEQFF
TRBJ1-3,TRBV5-1,-,-,16,TGCGCCAGCAGGAATTCGGGTCCGGGCTCTGGAAACACCATATATTTT,CASRNSGPGSGNTIYF
TRBJ2-3,TRBV5-4,-,-,16,TGTGCCAGCAGCTTCAACCGGGACTCTACCACAGATACGCAGTATTTT,CASSFNRDSTTDTQYF
TRBJ2-7,TRBV11-2,-,TRBD2,16,TGTGCCAGCAGCCAGGTGACTAGCGGGCCGCGATACGAGCAGTACTTC,CASSQVTSGPRYEQYF
TRBJ1-4,TRBV7-9,once,-,15,TGTGCCAGCAGCTTAGGGGCCGGGGTTGATGAAAAACTGTTTTTT,CASSLGAGVDEKLFF